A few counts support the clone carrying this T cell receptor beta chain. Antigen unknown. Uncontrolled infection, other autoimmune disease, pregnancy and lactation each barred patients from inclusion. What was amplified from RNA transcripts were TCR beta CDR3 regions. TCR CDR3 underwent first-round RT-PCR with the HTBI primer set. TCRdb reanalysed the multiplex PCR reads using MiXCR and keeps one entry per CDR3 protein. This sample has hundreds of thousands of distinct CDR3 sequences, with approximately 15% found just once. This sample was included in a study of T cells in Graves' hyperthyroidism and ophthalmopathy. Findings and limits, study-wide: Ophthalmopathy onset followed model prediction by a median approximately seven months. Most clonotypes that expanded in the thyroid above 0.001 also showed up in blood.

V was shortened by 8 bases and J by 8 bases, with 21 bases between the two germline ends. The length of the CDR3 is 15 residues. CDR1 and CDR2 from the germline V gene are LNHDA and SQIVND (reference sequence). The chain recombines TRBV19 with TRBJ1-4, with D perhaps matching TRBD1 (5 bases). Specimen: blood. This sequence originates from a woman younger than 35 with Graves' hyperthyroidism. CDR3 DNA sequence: TGTGCCAGTCACAGCGCCAAGGGACGGTGGGAAAAACTGTTTTTT. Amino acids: CASHSAKGRWEKLFF.